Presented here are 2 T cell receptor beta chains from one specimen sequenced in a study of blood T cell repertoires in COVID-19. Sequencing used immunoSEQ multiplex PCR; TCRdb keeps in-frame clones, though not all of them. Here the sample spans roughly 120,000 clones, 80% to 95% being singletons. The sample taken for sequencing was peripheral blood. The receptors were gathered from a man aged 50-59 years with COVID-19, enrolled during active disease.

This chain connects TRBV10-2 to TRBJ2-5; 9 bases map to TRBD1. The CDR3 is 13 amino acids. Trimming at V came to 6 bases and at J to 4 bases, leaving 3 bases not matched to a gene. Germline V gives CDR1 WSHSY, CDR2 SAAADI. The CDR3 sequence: CASRTGGTETQYF. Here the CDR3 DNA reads TGCGCCAGCAGGACAGGGGGTACAGAGACCCAGTACTTC.

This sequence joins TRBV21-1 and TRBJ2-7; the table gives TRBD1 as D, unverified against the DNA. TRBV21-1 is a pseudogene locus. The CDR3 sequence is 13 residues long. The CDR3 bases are TGTGCCAGCAGCAAAGGGGGCAGGGCCGAGCAGTACGTC. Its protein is CASSKGGRAEQYV.